This TCR beta chain is from a study of identical twins. Details on this clonotype: No antigen is known for it.

Study outcomes and limitations: Among out-of-frame alpha sequences shared by twins, low generation probability occurred in excess. The models gave estimates that fell short of the out-of-frame TCR alpha sharing seen in monozygotic twins.

Germline V gene data show CDR1 as MGHDK and CDR2 as SYGVNS. The CDR3 sequence is 15 residues long. After removal of 5 bases from V and 2 bases from J, the junction contained 3 bases not matched to a gene. MiXCR, applied by TCRdb to the 5' RACE reads, yields one record per CDR3 protein. The sample shows about 690,000 distinct CDR3 sequences, approximately 22% of them seen only once. This sample was also put to use in a study of T cells expressing NK-cell markers.

The receptor was derived from a woman aged 18-30 years in good health. The V call is TRBV25-1, the J call TRBJ2-7; 13 positions match TRBD2. The sample was PBMCs. The CDR3 bases are TGTGCCAGCAGTAAAGGACTAGCGGGAGCCTACGAGCAGTACTTC. Its translation is CASSKGLAGAYEQYF.